This entry lists 27 T cell receptor beta chains sequenced from one sample in a study of T cell responses to AZD1222 COVID-19 vaccine. Here immunoSEQ multiplex PCR was the method, and the copy in TCRdb shows in-frame clones only, minus some. Of roughly 120,000 clones in the sample, about 90% were seen once. Here the sequenced sample was peripheral blood, taken on day 0 of AZD1222 vaccination. The origin of the receptors is an adult in good health.

The chain couples TRBV6-5 to TRBJ1-2; D possibly corresponds to TRBD1 (5 bases). Trimming took 4 bases from V and 6 from J, leaving 15 bases between them. Germline values: CDR1 MNHEY, CDR2 SVGAGI. CDR3 length: 14 residues. In DNA, the CDR3 is TGTGCCAGCAGTTCCCACGATGGGGCCCATGGCTACACCTTC. It yields the protein CASSSHDGAHGYTF.

The CDR3 region has the DNA TGTGCCAGCAGCCAGCAACAGGGGGCAGGTCAGGCCAAAAACATTCAGTACTTC. It translates to CASSQQQGAGQAKNIQYF. This chain links TRBV14 with TRBJ2-4; 9 bases are shared with TRBD1. Trimming at V came to 3 bases and at J to 1 base, leaving 10 bases not matched to a gene. This CDR3 comprises 18 residues. Germline CDR1 and CDR2: SGHDN and FVKESK.

The chain couples TRBV20-1 to TRBJ1-2; a possible D gene is TRBD1 (5 bases). The CDR3 has 11 residues. Looked up from germline, CDR1 is DFQATT and CDR2 is SNEGSKA (reference sequence). Deletions cut 5 bases from V and 8 bases from J, with 12 bases between. CDR3 DNA sequence: TGCAGTGCTGCAGGGCCCTCGGGCTACACCTTC. This encodes CSAAGPSGYTF.

The chain recombines TRBV7-9 with TRBJ1-1, with no clear D. Looked up from germline, CDR1 is SEHNR and CDR2 is FQNEAQ (reference sequence). This CDR3 region has 13 residues. V shed 1 base and J shed 2 bases, with 5 bases lying between them. The CDR3 sequence is CASSLDRNTEAFF. In DNA form, the CDR3 reads TGTGCCAGCAGCTTAGACAGAAACACTGAAGCTTTCTTT.

The chain links TRBV27 to TRBJ1-4, with a tentative D call TRBD1 (5 bases). The CDR3 sequence is 16 residues long. The V gene's germline CDR1 is MNHEY and CDR2 SMNVEV (reference sequence). Trimming pared 5 bases from V and 7 bases from J, leaving 20 bases between. The chain's CDR3 is CASSPPDTRGGEKLFF. In nucleotides, the CDR3 is TGTGCCAGCAGTCCTCCGGACACCCGGGGTGGTGAAAAACTGTTTTTT.

The rearrangement links TRBV28 to TRBJ1-4; D is uncertain. The CDR3 has 12 residues. Trimming left V 10 bases short and J 4 bases short, with 10 bases between. The germline CDR1 and CDR2 sequences are MDHEN and SYDVKM. The CDR3 region has the DNA TGTGCCACAGGACCGGATAATGAAAAACTGTTTTTT. This sequence encodes CATGPDNEKLFF.

The V call is TRBV9, the J call TRBJ1-6, with a possible D match to TRBD1 (5 bases). Deletions cut 4 bases from V and 15 bases from J, with 20 bases between. Looked up from germline, CDR1 is SGDLS and CDR2 is YYNGEE. The CDR3 has 14 amino acids. CDR3: CASSTQDGRAYLHF. Here the CDR3 DNA reads TGTGCCAGCAGCACACAAGACGGCAGGGCGTACCTCCACTTT.

J is TRBJ2-1 and V is TRBV5-8; TRBD2 matches 13 bases. V shed 4 bases and J 3 bases; nucleotides not matched to a gene: 7. From germline, CDR1 is SGHTS and CDR2 YDEGEE. The CDR3 runs 17 residues. The CDR3 coding sequence is TGTGCCAGCAGCCCACTAGCGGGAGGGCCTGGCTACAATGAGCAGTTCTTC. It codes for CASSPLAGGPGYNEQFF.

In this sample, this clone turned up once. The rearrangement links TRBV28 to TRBJ2-3; D not certain. V lost 5 bases and J 2 bases, leaving 14 bases between the germline ends. This CDR3 is 15 amino acids long. Germline loops: CDR1 MDHEN, CDR2 SYDVKM. CDR3: CASSPSFHYTDTQYF. The CDR3 bases are TGTGCCAGCAGTCCCTCATTCCATTACACAGATACGCAGTATTTT. The full variable domain, completed using reference TRBV28 and TRBJ2-3, is DVKVTQSSRYLVKRTGEKVFLECVQDMDHENMFWYRQDPGLGLRLIYFSYDVKMKEKGDIPEGYSVSREKKERFSLILESASTNQTSMYLCASSPSFHYTDTQYFGPGTRLTVL.

V usage is TRBV7-9 and J usage is TRBJ1-4, with D unresolved. The CDR3 consists of 17 residues. Trimming cost V 3 bases and J 4 bases, with 18 bases left between them. Germline CDR1 and CDR2: SEHNR and FQNEAQ (reference sequence). The CDR3 protein is CASSFDPAARGNEKLFF. The CDR3 bases are TGTGCCAGCAGCTTCGATCCCGCGGCCCGGGGTAATGAAAAACTGTTTTTT.

A single count supports this clone. The J gene is TRBJ2-7, the V gene TRBV7-9, with D perhaps matching TRBD1 (5 bases). The CDR3 has 16 residues. V was cut by 5 bases and J by 3 bases, with 20 bases left in between. Germline CDR1 is SEHNR and CDR2 is FQNEAQ (reference sequence). The CDR3 loop reads CASSPLDQGPYYEQYF. CDR3 DNA: TGTGCCAGCAGCCCACTTGACCAGGGCCCGTACTACGAGCAGTACTTC.

This chain joins TRBV7-6 and TRBJ2-6; D unresolved. From germline, CDR1 is SGHVS and CDR2 FNYEAQ. The CDR3 has 18 residues. Trimming took 5 bases from V and 0 from J, leaving 17 bases between them. The CDR3 region is CASSPSSSLSSGANVLTF. The CDR3 DNA follows: TGTGCCAGCAGCCCCTCGTCCTCCTTGAGCTCTGGGGCCAACGTCCTGACTTTC.

Notes on this clone: Other DNA sequences from this sample encode an identical CDR3 as well. This chain uses TRBV10-2 with TRBJ2-7; D possibly matches TRBD1 or TRBD2 (5 bases each). V was clipped by 0 bases and J by 4 bases, with 10 bases between them. This CDR3 contains 14 residues. The germline gives CDR1 WSHSY, CDR2 SAAADI. Here the CDR3 reads CASSESWGPYEQYF. The CDR3 bases are TGCGCCAGCAGTGAGTCCTGGGGACCATACGAGCAGTACTTC.

The chain links TRBV28 to TRBJ2-5; D is possibly TRBD1 (6 bases). The CDR3 covers 13 residues. V dropped 3 bases and J dropped 6 bases, with 11 bases sitting between them. The germline V gene has CDR1 MDHEN and CDR2 SYDVKM. The CDR3 DNA is TGTGCCAGCAGTTTGGGACAAACAAAGACCCAGTACTTC. The encoded protein is CASSLGQTKTQYF.

The chain employs TRBV5-1 and TRBJ1-1; TRBD1 matches 7 bases. J was trimmed by 4 bases and V by 0 bases; bases with no gene match: 6. Per germline, CDR1 SGHRS and CDR2 YFSETQ. CDR3 length: 15 amino acids. CDR3 sequence reads: CASSLGQGRVTEAFF. In nucleotides, the CDR3 is TGCGCCAGCAGCTTGGGACAGGGCCGAGTCACTGAAGCTTTCTTT. The full variable domain, completed using reference TRBV5-1 and TRBJ1-1, is KAGVTQTPRYLIKTRGQQVTLSCSPISGHRSVSWYQQTPGQGLQFLFEYFSETQRNKGNFPGRFSGRQFSNSRSEMNVSTLELGDSALYLCASSLGQGRVTEAFFGQGTRLTVV.

The chain combines TRBV7-8 with TRBJ2-3; D not resolved. Trimming left V 2 bases short and J 0 bases short, with 9 bases between. CDR1 and CDR2 (germline): SGHVS, FQNEAQ. The CDR3 has 15 amino acids. The CDR3 nucleotides read TGTGCCAGCAGCTTATGGACCGATAGCACAGATACGCAGTATTTT. Translating it yields CASSLWTDSTDTQYF.

CDR3 nucleotide sequence: TGTGCCAGCAGCTTAATCCGGGAAGCTTTCTTT. This sequence encodes CASSLIREAFF. This rearrangement joins TRBV11-2 to TRBJ1-1; D is unresolved. Germline V gene lookup returns CDR1 SGHAT and CDR2 FQNNGV. V was trimmed by 2 bases and J by 8 bases, leaving 6 bases between them. The CDR3 sequence is 11 residues long.

This sequence joins TRBV28 and TRBJ1-3, with D unclear. V was clipped by 7 bases and J by 0 bases, with 13 bases between them. Germline values: CDR1 MDHEN, CDR2 SYDVKM. This CDR3 has 15 residues. The CDR3 is CASTLEATSGNTIYF. CDR3 nucleotide sequence: TGTGCCAGCACGCTCGAGGCAACCTCTGGAAACACCATATATTTT.

The chain employs TRBV5-1 and TRBJ1-2; 9 bases agree with TRBD1. CDR3 length: 17 residues. The J segment lost 3 bases and the V segment lost 0 bases, leaving 9 bases of the junction unmatched. In germline, CDR1 is SGHRS, CDR2 YFSETQ. The CDR3 region is CASSLVSLGQGHYGYTF. CDR3 sequence (DNA): TGCGCCAGCAGCTTGGTTTCACTTGGACAGGGGCACTATGGCTACACCTTC.

This clone was detected a few times. This chain uses TRBV29-1 with TRBJ2-1; TRBD2 matches 8 bases. CDR3 length: 13 residues. Unmatched junction bases numbered 8, after V lost 6 bases and J lost 7 bases. Germline lookup yields CDR1 SQVTM and CDR2 ANQGSEA. CDR3 protein: CSVASGGGNEQFF. Written as DNA, the CDR3 is TGCAGCGTCGCCTCGGGAGGGGGGAATGAGCAGTTCTTC.

This rearrangement joins TRBV18 to TRBJ2-5, with 8 nucleotides matching TRBD1. CDR3 length: 17 amino acids. V shed 0 bases, J shed 4 bases, and the junction held 10 bases outside the gene matches. The germline CDR1 and CDR2 sequences are KGHSH and LQKENI. The CDR3, as DNA: TGTGCCAGCTCACCACCCTCAGGACAGGGTAGAGGAGAGACCCAGTACTTC. Its protein product is CASSPPSGQGRGETQYF.

CDR3 sequence (DNA): TGCGCCAGCAGCCAAGTCGGGAGGAAGGCCTACGAGCAGTACTTC. This codes for CASSQVGRKAYEQYF. V usage is TRBV4-1 and J usage is TRBJ2-7, with TRBD2 matching 7 bases. Germline CDR1 and CDR2: MGHRA and YSYEKL. The CDR3 length is 15 residues. The V gene end was trimmed by 1 base and the J gene end by 2 bases; junction bases not matched to a gene: 5.

The gene calls are TRBV7-9 and TRBJ2-7; D may be TRBD2 (5 bases). Germline CDR1 is SEHNR and CDR2 is FQNEAQ (reference sequence). V dropped 1 base and J dropped 2 bases, with 15 bases sitting between them. The CDR3 runs 16 residues. The CDR3, as DNA: TGTGCCAGCAGCTTAGTAAAGGTTAGGAGGACCTACGAGCAGTACTTC. Its translation: CASSLVKVRRTYEQYF. The full variable domain, its missing parts supplied by reference TRBV7-9 and TRBJ2-7, is DTGVSQNPRHKITKRGQNVTFRCDPISEHNRLYWYRQTLGQGPEFLTYFQNEAQLEKSRLLSDRFSAERPKGSFSTLEIQRTEQGDSAMYLCASSLVKVRRTYEQYFGPGTRLTVT.

The chain couples TRBV6-5 to TRBJ2-2; D not resolved. CDR3 length equals 11 residues. Trimming removed 10 bases from V and 8 bases from J, with 11 bases in between. Germline CDR1 is MNHEY and CDR2 is SVGAGI. CDR3 residues: CATRPDGELFF. The CDR3 nucleotides are TGTGCCACCCGACCCGATGGGGAGCTGTTTTTT.

This sequence joins TRBV25-1 and TRBJ1-1; D is ambiguous. CDR1 is MGHDK and CDR2 is SYGVNS in the germline V gene. The CDR3 has 16 residues. V gave up 1 base and J gave up 2 bases, with 14 bases separating them. The CDR3 here is CASSELRNSLNTEAFF. As DNA, the CDR3 is TGTGCCAGCAGTGAATTAAGAAACAGCTTAAACACTGAAGCTTTCTTT.

The chain combines TRBV7-2 with TRBJ2-1, with D perhaps matching TRBD2 (5 bases). Germline CDR1 SGHTA, CDR2 FQGNSA. CDR3 length equals 13 residues. The V end was cut by 2 bases, the J end by 6 bases, with 8 bases between. The DNA for the CDR3 is TGTGCCAGCAGCTTATCGGGGATCAATGAGCAGTTCTTC. This encodes CASSLSGINEQFF.

V is TRBV6-2 or TRBV6-3 and J is TRBJ1-1; TRBD1 agrees at 12 bases. V shed 6 bases, J shed 2 bases, and the junction held 10 bases outside the gene matches. This CDR3 spans 17 amino acids. Germline assignment: CDR1 MNHEY and CDR2 SVGEGT. Here the CDR3 DNA reads TGTGCCAGCAGCCGTGCCGGGACAGGGGGCCGAAACACTGAAGCTTTCTTT. This gives the protein CASSRAGTGGRNTEAFF.